Listed below are T cell receptor beta chains from one sample, sequenced in a study of blood T cell repertoires in COVID-19. Using immunoSEQ multiplex PCR, the repertoire was profiled, and TCRdb retains in-frame clones only, with some absent. The table has about 210,000 clones, over 75% seen once; the top ten hold roughly 7.2%. The sequenced sample consisted of PBMCs or T cells enriched from blood (not recorded which). The receptors derive from a man aged 30 to 39 in a cohort exposed to, infected with or recovered from COVID-19 (not recorded which). CDR3s leave out the opening cysteine and the closing phenylalanine or tryptophan. Size values are once, few and many counts, or a class for expanded clones, and some rows have none.

TRBJ2-3	TRBV5-1	-	15	ASSLQTSGQTTDTQY
TRBJ2-2	TRBV27	-	13	ASSWGQVNTGELF
TRBJ1-3	TRBV3-1/TRBV3-2	-	12	ASSTTSLGNTIY
TRBJ2-1	TRBV28	-	14	ASPESNAAAIDEQF
TRBJ2-1	TRBV5-4	-	11	ASSLVSYNEQF
TRBJ1-3	TRBV9	-	14	ASSVSEGAGGNTIY
TRBJ2-7	TRBV6-2/TRBV6-3	-	15	ASSYGGGSGSSYEQY
TRBJ2-1	TRBV11-3	-	13	ASSTQGGAHNEQF
TRBJ2-3	TRBV3-1/TRBV3-2	-	16	ASSQDRQGTFIGDTQY
TRBJ2-1	TRBV9	-	12	ASSPGLGGDEQF
TRBJ2-7	TRBV27	-	13	ASAKWGGTTLEQY
TRBJ2-5	TRBV27	-	13	ASSLVYQYQETQY
TRBJ1-2	TRBV2	few	13	AILFGGSPPWGYT
TRBJ1-1	TRBV28	few	15	ASSFESLRDRNTEAF
TRBJ2-2	TRBV4-2	-	10	ASSQDFGELF
TRBJ1-1	TRBV11-2	-	11	ASREGRDRAAF
TRBJ2-7	TRBV7-6	-	11	ASSLGTGFEQY
TRBJ2-1	TRBV28	few	12	ASSQTGSRDEQF
TRBJ1-2	TRBV5-4	-	14	ASSLGDRDSIYGYT
TRBJ2-1	TRBV5-1	-	16	ASSSFYRGAGAYNEQF
TRBJ2-7	TRBV9	-	11	ASSGAGSYEQY
TRBJ2-3	TRBV2	-	16	ASSARTSGSLFTDTQY
TRBJ2-7	TRBV5-4	once	12	ASSQGGGSYEQY
TRBJ2-1	TRBV14	-	11	ASSQAVPNEQF
TRBJ2-2	TRBV9	once	18	ASSANLRDRRDTNTGELF
TRBJ2-1	TRBV29-1	-	14	SVPRGTSGSYNEQF
TRBJ2-7	TRBV14	-	10	ASSQAYYEQY
TRBJ2-1	TRBV3-1/TRBV3-2	-	16	ASSQPNRGVRAYNEQF